This TCR beta chain appears in the sequencing data of a study of blood T cell repertoires in COVID-19. The V gene's germline CDR1 is KGHSH and CDR2 LQKENI. The CDR3 contains 16 residues. Trimming removed 3 bases from V and 4 bases from J, with 18 bases in between. Sequencing was performed with immunoSEQ multiplex PCR; in TCRdb, only in-frame clones are kept and a portion is missing. The sample records about 120,000 clones, about 88% being singletons. Sequencing input: peripheral blood. The chain has TRBV18 and TRBJ1-2, with D possibly being TRBD1 (6 bases). The TCR sequence derives from a woman aged 70-85 years who had recovered from COVID-19. CDR3 DNA sequence: TGTGCCAGCTCACCGGACAGCTCGAAGGGTGGCTATGGCTACACCTTC. Residues: CASSPDSSKGGYGYTF. Using reference TRBV18 and TRBJ1-2 for the parts outside the CDR3, the full variable domain is NAGVMQNPRHLVRRRGQEARLRCSPMKGHSHVYWYRQLPEEGLKFMVYLQKENIIDESGMPKERFSAEFPKEGPSILRIQQVVRGDSAAYFCASSPDSSKGGYGYTFGSGTRLTVV.